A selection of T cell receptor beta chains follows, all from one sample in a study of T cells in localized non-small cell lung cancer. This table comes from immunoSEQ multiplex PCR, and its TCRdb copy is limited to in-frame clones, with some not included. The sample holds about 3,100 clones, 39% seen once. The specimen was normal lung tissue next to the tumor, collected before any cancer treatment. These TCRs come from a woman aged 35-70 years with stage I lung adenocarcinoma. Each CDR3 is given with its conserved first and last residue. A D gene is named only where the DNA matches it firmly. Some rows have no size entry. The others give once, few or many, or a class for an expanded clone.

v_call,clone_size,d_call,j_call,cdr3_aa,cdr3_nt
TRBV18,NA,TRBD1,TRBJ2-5,CASSLQGKETQYF,TGTGCCAGCTCACTACAGGGGAAGGAGACCCAGTACTTC
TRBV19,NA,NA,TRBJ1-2,CASPPRAGIVSYTF,TGTGCCAGTCCCCCACGGGCAGGTATCGTAAGCTACACCTTC
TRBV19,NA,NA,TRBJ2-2,CASRRSGELFF,TGTGCCAGTAGAAGGTCCGGGGAGCTGTTTTTT
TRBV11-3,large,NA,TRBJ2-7,CASSLNPDGGDEQYF,TGTGCCAGCAGCTTAAACCCGGACGGGGGAGACGAGCAGTACTTC
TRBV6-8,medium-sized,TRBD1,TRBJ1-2,CAIGPGQGDYGYTF,TGTGCCATCGGGCCGGGACAGGGGGACTATGGCTACACCTTC
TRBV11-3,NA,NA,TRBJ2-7,CASRREGARSEQYF,TGTGCCAGCAGGAGGGAGGGGGCGAGAAGCGAGCAGTACTTC
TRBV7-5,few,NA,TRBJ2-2,CASSLTGLTGELFF,TGTGCCAGCAGCTTAACGGGGCTCACCGGGGAGCTGTTTTTT
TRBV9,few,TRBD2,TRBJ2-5,CASSVDSGRGETQYF,TGTGCCAGCAGCGTAGATAGCGGGAGGGGAGAGACCCAGTACTTC
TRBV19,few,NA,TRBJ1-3,CASSIIGTGNTIYF,TGTGCCAGTAGTATTATCGGGACTGGAAACACCATATATTTT
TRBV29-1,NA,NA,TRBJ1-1,CSVQGQESTEAFF,TGCAGCGTCCAGGGGCAGGAGAGCACTGAAGCTTTCTTT
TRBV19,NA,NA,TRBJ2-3,CASSIGPSPTDTQYF,TGTGCCAGTAGTATAGGCCCGAGCCCTACAGATACGCAGTATTTT
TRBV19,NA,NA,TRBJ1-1,CASEPWGQITEAFF,TGTGCCAGTGAGCCGTGGGGGCAGATCACTGAAGCTTTCTTT
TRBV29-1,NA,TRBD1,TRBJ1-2,CSVEAPGGSYTF,TGCAGCGTTGAAGCCCCAGGGGGAAGCTACACCTTC
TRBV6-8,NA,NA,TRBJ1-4,CASSPTLDEKLFF,TGTGCCAGCAGCCCCACCCTCGATGAAAAACTGTTTTTT
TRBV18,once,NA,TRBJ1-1,CASSTFPTGAGTEAFF,TGTGCCAGCTCAACTTTCCCAACGGGCGCCGGGACTGAAGCTTTCTTT
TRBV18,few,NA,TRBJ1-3,CASSVNTPMRNTIYF,TGTGCCAGCTCAGTAAACACCCCAATGAGAAACACCATATATTTT
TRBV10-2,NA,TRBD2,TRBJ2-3,CASSESVSGMAPGQYF,TGCGCCAGCAGTGAGTCGGTTAGCGGGATGGCCCCGGGGCAGTATTTT
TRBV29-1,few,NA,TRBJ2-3,CSGEPGIGTQYF,TGCAGCGGAGAACCGGGTATCGGGACGCAGTATTTT
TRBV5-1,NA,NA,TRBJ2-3,CASSLAQSTDTQYF,TGCGCCAGCAGCTTGGCCCAGAGCACAGATACGCAGTATTTT
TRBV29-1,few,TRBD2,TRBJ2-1,CSVLAGGFGNEQFF,TGCAGCGTGTTAGCGGGAGGGTTCGGTAATGAGCAGTTCTTC
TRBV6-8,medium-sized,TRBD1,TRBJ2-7,CASSETGGEQYF,TGTGCCAGCAGTGAGACAGGGGGCGAGCAGTACTTC
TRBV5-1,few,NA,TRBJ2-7,CASSRWGAWVEQYF,TGCGCCAGCAGCAGATGGGGGGCTTGGGTGGAGCAGTACTTC
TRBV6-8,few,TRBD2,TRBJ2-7,CASTWGREVTYEQYF,TGTGCCAGTACCTGGGGGCGGGAGGTTACCTACGAGCAGTACTTC
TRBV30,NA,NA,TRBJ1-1,CAWGRTSREAFF,TGTGCCTGGGGGAGGACATCCCGGGAAGCTTTCTTT
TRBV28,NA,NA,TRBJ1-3,CASTLAGNTIYF,TGTGCCAGCACCCTCGCCGGAAACACCATATATTTT
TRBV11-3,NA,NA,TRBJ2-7,CASSPQVFGYEQYF,TGTGCCAGCAGCCCACAGGTGTTCGGCTACGAGCAGTACTTC
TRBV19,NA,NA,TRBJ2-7,CASSMRVTYEQYF,TGTGCCAGTAGTATGAGAGTTACCTACGAGCAGTACTTC
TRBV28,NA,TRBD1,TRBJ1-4,CASSLEGAGNEKLFF,TGTGCCAGCAGTTTAGAGGGGGCGGGTAATGAAAAACTGTTTTTT
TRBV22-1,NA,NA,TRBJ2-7,CATGGPRGEQYF,TGTGCCACTGGGGGTCCCAGGGGGGAGCAGTACTTC
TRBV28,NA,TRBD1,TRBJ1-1,CASSLFSDRGAFNTEAFF,TGTGCCAGCAGTTTATTTTCCGACAGGGGTGCTTTTAACACTGAAGCTTTCTTT
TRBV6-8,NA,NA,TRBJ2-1,CASSRETTNEQFF,TGTGCCAGCAGTCGGGAGACTACTAATGAGCAGTTCTTC
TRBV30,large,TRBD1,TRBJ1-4,CAWSWSQGNEKLFF,TGTGCCTGGAGTTGGTCACAGGGGAACGAAAAACTGTTTTTT
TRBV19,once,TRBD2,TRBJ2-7,CASSPGLGSYEQYF,TGTGCCAGTAGTCCGGGACTAGGGTCCTACGAGCAGTACTTC
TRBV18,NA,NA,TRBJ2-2,CASSSSRQGGPGELFF,TGTGCCAGCTCATCTAGTAGGCAAGGAGGTCCCGGGGAGCTGTTTTTT
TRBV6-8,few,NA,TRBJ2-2,CASRDSERTGELFF,TGTGCCAGCAGGGACAGTGAACGCACCGGGGAGCTGTTTTTT
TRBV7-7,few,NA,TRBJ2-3,CASREYYLRTDTQYF,TGTGCCAGCAGGGAGTATTACCTTCGCACAGATACGCAGTATTTT
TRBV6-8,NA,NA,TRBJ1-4,CAITRATNEKLFF,TGTGCCATCACCAGGGCAACTAATGAAAAACTGTTTTTT
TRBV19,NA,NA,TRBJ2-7,CASSPMGPSEQYF,TGTGCCAGTAGTCCCATGGGACCAAGCGAGCAGTACTTC
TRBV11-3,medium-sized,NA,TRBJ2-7,CASSQQGPVYEQYF,TGTGCCAGCAGCCAGCAGGGTCCCGTCTACGAGCAGTACTTC
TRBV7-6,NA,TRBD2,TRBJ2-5,CASSATSGLQETQYF,TGTGCCAGCAGTGCGACTAGCGGACTCCAAGAGACCCAGTACTTC
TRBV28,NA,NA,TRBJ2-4,CATKPQGTKNIQYF,TGTGCCACCAAACCTCAGGGAACCAAAAACATTCAGTACTTC
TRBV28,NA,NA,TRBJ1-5,CASSATGQPQHF,TGTGCCAGCAGTGCTACGGGTCAGCCCCAGCATTTT
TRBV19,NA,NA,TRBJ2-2,CASSISLGGNTGELFF,TGTGCCAGTAGTATATCCCTAGGAGGCAACACCGGGGAGCTGTTTTTT
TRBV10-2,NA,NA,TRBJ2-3,CASSSAVVDTQYF,TGCGCCAGCAGTTCGGCGGTCGTCGATACGCAGTATTTT
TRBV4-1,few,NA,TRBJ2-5,CASSQEARRQGKETQYF,TGCGCCAGCAGCCAAGAGGCCCGGCGCCAGGGGAAAGAGACCCAGTACTTC
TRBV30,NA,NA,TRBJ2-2,CACPASWGVTGELFF,TGTGCCTGCCCTGCCTCTTGGGGGGTCACCGGGGAGCTGTTTTTT
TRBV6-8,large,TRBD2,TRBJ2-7,CASRGLAGISYEQYF,TGTGCCAGCCGCGGACTAGCGGGAATCTCCTACGAGCAGTACTTC
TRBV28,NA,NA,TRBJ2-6,CASGRTSGANVLTF,TGTGCCAGCGGCCGGACCTCTGGGGCCAACGTCCTGACTTTC
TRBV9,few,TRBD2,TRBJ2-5,CASSPGLATETQYF,TGTGCCAGCAGTCCGGGACTAGCGACAGAGACCCAGTACTTC
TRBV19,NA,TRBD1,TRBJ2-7,CASSATQGYEQYF,TGTGCCAGTAGTGCCACACAGGGGTACGAGCAGTACTTC